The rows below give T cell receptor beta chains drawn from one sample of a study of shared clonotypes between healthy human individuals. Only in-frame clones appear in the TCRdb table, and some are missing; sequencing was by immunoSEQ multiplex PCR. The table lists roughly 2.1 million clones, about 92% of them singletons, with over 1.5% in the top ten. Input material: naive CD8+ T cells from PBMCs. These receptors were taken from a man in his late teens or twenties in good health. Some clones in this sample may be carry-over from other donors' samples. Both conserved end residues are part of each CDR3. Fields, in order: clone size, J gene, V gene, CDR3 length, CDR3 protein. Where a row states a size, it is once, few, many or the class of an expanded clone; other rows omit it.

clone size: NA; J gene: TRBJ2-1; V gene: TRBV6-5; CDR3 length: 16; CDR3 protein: CASSYSWLAGNNEQFF
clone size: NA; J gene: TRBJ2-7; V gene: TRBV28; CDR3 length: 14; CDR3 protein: CASSPGLAGDEQYF
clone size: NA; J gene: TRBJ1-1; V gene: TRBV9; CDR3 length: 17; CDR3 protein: CASSARPHGRIDTEAFF
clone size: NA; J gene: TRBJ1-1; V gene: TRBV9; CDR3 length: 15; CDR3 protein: CASSGIGGANTEAFF
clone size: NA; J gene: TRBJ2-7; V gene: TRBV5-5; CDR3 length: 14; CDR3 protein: CASSRSDRIYEQYF
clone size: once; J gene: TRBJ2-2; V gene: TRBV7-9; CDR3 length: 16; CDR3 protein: CASSFSTGASTGELFF
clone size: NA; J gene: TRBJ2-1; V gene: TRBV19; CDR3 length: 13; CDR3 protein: CASSMAPGNEQFF
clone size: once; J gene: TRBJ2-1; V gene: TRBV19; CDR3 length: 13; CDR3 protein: CASSITVNNEQFF
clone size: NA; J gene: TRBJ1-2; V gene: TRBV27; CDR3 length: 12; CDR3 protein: CASSATGNGYTF
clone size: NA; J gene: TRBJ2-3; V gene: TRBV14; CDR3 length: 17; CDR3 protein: CASSQEGEAELTDTQYF
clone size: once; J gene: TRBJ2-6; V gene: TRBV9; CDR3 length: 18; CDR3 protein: CASSVAARSTSGANVLTF
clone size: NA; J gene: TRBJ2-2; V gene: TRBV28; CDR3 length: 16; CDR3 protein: CASSEPTGLSTGELFF
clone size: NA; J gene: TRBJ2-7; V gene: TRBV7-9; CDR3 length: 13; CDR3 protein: CASSFSGTHEQYF
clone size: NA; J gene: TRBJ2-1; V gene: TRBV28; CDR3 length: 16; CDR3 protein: CASSFIQGSSYNEQFF
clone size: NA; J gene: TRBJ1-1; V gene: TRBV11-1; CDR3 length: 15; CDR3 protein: CASSNWRGEAPEAFF
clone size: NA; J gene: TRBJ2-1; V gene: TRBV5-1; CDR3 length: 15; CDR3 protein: CASSLWQGERNEQFF
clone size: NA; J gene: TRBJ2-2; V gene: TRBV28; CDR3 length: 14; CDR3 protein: CASSYGHNTGELFF
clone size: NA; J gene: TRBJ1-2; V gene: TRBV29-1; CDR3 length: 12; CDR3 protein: CSVLTGVYGYTF
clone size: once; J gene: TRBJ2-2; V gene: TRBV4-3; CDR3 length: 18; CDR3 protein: CASSQDRRTGRNTGELFF
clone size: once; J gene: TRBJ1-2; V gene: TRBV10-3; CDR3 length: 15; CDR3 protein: CAIRITGAANYGYTF
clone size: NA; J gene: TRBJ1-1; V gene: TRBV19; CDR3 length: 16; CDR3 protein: CASTWTLGVGDTEAFF
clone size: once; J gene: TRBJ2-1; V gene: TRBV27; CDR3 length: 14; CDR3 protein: CASSRTSTGNEQFF
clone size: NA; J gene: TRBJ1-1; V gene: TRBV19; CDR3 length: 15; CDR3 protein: CASMDVGGYHTEAFF
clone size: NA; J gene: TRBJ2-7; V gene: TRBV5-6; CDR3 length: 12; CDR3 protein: CASSLAGGEQYF
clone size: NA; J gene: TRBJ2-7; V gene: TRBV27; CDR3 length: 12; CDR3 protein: CASRGLGYEQYF